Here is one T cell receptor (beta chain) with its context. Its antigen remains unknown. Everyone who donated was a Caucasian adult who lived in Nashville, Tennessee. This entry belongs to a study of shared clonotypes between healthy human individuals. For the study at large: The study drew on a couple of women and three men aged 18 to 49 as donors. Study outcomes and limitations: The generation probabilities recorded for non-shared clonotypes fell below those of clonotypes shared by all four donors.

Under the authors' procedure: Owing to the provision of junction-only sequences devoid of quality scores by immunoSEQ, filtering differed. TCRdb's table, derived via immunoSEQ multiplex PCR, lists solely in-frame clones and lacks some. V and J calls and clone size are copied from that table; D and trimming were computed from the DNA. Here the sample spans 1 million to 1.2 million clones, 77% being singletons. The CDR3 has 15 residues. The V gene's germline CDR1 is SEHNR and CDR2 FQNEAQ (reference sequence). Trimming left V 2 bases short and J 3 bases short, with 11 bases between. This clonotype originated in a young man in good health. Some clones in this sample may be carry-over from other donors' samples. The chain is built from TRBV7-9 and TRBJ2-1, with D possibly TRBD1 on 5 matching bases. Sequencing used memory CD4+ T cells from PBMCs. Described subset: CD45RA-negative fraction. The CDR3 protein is CASSLWQGSYNEQFF. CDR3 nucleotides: TGTGCCAGCAGCTTATGGCAGGGAAGCTACAATGAGCAGTTCTTC.